The 23 T cell receptor beta chains below all came from one sample that was sequenced in a study of T cells in severe cutaneous drug reactions. Libraries were made by iRepertoire multiplex PCR with TCR subtype-specific primers for bulk and single-cell sequencing. Following a re-call of the multiplex PCR reads, TCRdb has one entry per CDR3 protein and lacks DNA. This sample's table has about 6,600 distinct CDR3 sequences. The patients sequenced had a carbamazepine-induced Stevens-Johnson syndrome or toxic epidermal necrolysis reaction. Sequencing used cells from a skin blister. Receptors originate from a human donor with toxic epidermal necrolysis, a severe cutaneous drug reaction.

The CDR3 sequence: CASSPYEGVSTEAFF. The chain couples TRBV4-3 to TRBJ1-1. The CDR3 sequence is 15 residues long. Germline CDR1 is LGHNA and CDR2 is YSLEER.

The CDR3 loop reads CSVEDPSGLAGYNEQFF. The rearrangement uses TRBV29-1 and TRBJ2-1; TCRdb names TRBD2, which stays unverified in the absence of DNA. The CDR3 runs 17 residues. The germline CDR1 and CDR2 sequences are SQVTM and ANQGSEA.

This sequence joins TRBV12-3 or TRBV12-4 and TRBJ1-2; the D call from TCRdb, TRBD1, cannot be confirmed without DNA. The CDR3 is made up of 16 amino acids. CDR3 amino acids: CASSLVSGWGTNGYTF.

This chain connects TRBV28 to TRBJ2-1; the D call from TCRdb, TRBD1, cannot be confirmed without DNA. This CDR3 is built from 15 residues. The germline gives CDR1 MDHEN, CDR2 SYDVKM. CDR3 sequence: CASRKPGPRNNEQFF. Looking up the rest from reference TRBV28 and TRBJ2-1 gives the full variable domain: DVKVTQSSRYLVKRTGEKVFLECVQDMDHENMFWYRQDPGLGLRLIYFSYDVKMKEKGDIPEGYSVSREKKERFSLILESASTNQTSMYLCASRKPGPRNNEQFFGPGTRLTVL.

CDR3 sequence reads: CASSQTGRETQYF. The chain combines TRBV4-3 with TRBJ2-5; TCRdb names TRBD1, which stays unverified in the absence of DNA. The CDR3 covers 13 residues. Germline CDR1 is LGHNA and CDR2 is YSLEER.

The chain links TRBV30 to TRBJ1-1; TCRdb's D call of TRBD1 is untestable without DNA. This CDR3 is built from 12 residues. Germline CDR1 reads GTSNPN; CDR2 reads SVGIG (reference sequence). CDR3 protein: CAWSPGNTEAFF. Complete variable domain (other parts from reference TRBV30 and TRBJ1-1): SQTIHQWPATLVQPVGSPLSLECTVEGTSNPNLYWYRQAAGRGLQLLFYSVGIGQISSEVPQNLSASRPQDRQFILSSKKLLLSDSGFYLCAWSPGNTEAFFGQGTRLTVV.

The chain joins TRBV7-8 to TRBJ2-3; absent DNA, TCRdb's TRBD1 call cannot be checked. Germline loops: CDR1 SGHVS, CDR2 FQNEAQ. The CDR3 has 15 residues. CDR3 amino acids: CASSLGQGAADTQYF.

This sequence joins TRBV29-1 and TRBJ2-7; TCRdb lists TRBD2, though no DNA is available to test this call. Germline CDR1 and CDR2: SQVTM and ANQGSEA. CDR3 size: 16 residues. CDR3 sequence reads: CSVEGLATGSSYEQYF.

This clonotype shows up as medium-sized by frequency. The J gene is TRBJ2-1, the V gene TRBV28; TCRdb proposes TRBD2, but this gene call is untestable without DNA. Germline lookup yields CDR1 MDHEN and CDR2 SYDVKM. The CDR3 runs to 17 residues. The CDR3 protein is CASSLGGWLANYNEQFF.

Here the CDR3 reads CASSLGGRNTEAFF. This chain uses TRBV7-9 with TRBJ1-1; without DNA, the TCRdb call of TRBD1 cannot be checked. The CDR3 is made up of 14 amino acids. The V gene's germline CDR1 is SEHNR and CDR2 FQNEAQ (reference sequence).

Measured by frequency, this clonotype is large. This rearrangement joins TRBV6-6 to TRBJ2-7; TCRdb's D gene call, TRBD2, goes unchecked for lack of DNA. This CDR3 is built from 17 residues. Looked up from germline, CDR1 is MNHNY and CDR2 is SVGAGI (reference sequence). Here the CDR3 reads CASSLGLERPVGYEQYF.

The chain's CDR3 is CSARALDGQETQYF. The chain is built from TRBV20-1 and TRBJ2-5; TCRdb lists TRBD1, though no DNA is available to test this call. Germline CDR1 DFQATT, CDR2 SNEGSKA (reference sequence). This CDR3 region has 14 residues.

The rearrangement uses TRBV20-1 and TRBJ2-2; lacking DNA, the TRBD1 call made by TCRdb goes unchecked. The V gene's germline CDR1 is DFQATT and CDR2 SNEGSKA (reference sequence). This CDR3 spans 13 amino acids. The CDR3 is CSAIGQVAGELFF.

The chain has TRBV3-1 and TRBJ2-7; TCRdb's D call of TRBD1 is untestable without DNA. Germline CDR1 reads LGHDT; CDR2 reads YNNKEL (reference sequence). The CDR3 contains 15 residues. CDR3 in amino acids: CASSQGSGQAYEQYF.

CDR3 loop: CASSSPTSYEQYF. The chain has TRBV11-2 and TRBJ2-7; TCRdb proposes TRBD2, but this gene call is untestable without DNA. Germline CDR1 SGHAT, CDR2 FQNNGV. CDR3 length: 13 amino acids.

The gene calls are TRBV27 and TRBJ2-7; TCRdb's D call of TRBD1 is untestable without DNA. This CDR3 has 15 amino acids. Germline V lookup: CDR1 MNHEY, CDR2 SMNVEV (reference sequence). The CDR3 loop reads CASSPGDRFAYEQYF.

V usage is TRBV5-6 and J usage is TRBJ2-1; TCRdb selects TRBD2, and the lack of DNA leaves this call unchecked. The CDR3 runs to 15 residues. Germline V CDR1 and CDR2: SGHDT, YYEEEE. CDR3 amino acids: CASSWGLAGGVEQFF.

The chain joins TRBV19 to TRBJ2-2; TCRdb's D gene call, TRBD2, goes unchecked for lack of DNA. The CDR3 loop spans 15 amino acids. The germline gives CDR1 LNHDA, CDR2 SQIVND (reference sequence). The CDR3 is CASSIKRETTGELFF.

The chain couples TRBV6-5 to TRBJ2-5. The CDR3 spans 13 residues. Germline lookup yields CDR1 MNHEY and CDR2 SVGAGI. CDR3 amino acids: CASSSMLQETQYF.

The rearrangement joins TRBV6-5 to TRBJ1-1; TCRdb calls TRBD1, which cannot be checked without DNA. Germline V CDR1 and CDR2: MNHEY, SVGAGI. The CDR3 runs 12 residues. CDR3 in amino acids: CASLQGDFRAFF.

The chain uses TRBV4-3 and TRBJ1-2; without DNA, the TCRdb call of TRBD1 cannot be checked. The germline V gene encodes CDR1 LGHNA and CDR2 YSLEER. The CDR3 covers 14 residues. CDR3 protein: CASSPRQDNYGYTF.

This chain connects TRBV28 to TRBJ1-6. CDR3 length: 13 residues. Germline V lookup: CDR1 MDHEN, CDR2 SYDVKM. CDR3 sequence reads: CASSLSHNSPLHF. The full variable domain, completed using reference TRBV28 and TRBJ1-6, is DVKVTQSSRYLVKRTGEKVFLECVQDMDHENMFWYRQDPGLGLRLIYFSYDVKMKEKGDIPEGYSVSREKKERFSLILESASTNQTSMYLCASSLSHNSPLHFGNGTRLTVT.

The chain combines TRBV13 with TRBJ2-2; TCRdb names TRBD2, which stays unverified in the absence of DNA. Looked up from germline, CDR1 is PRHDT and CDR2 is FYEKMQ (reference sequence). The CDR3 extends over 16 amino acids. The chain's CDR3 is CASSNIAGGPTGELFF.